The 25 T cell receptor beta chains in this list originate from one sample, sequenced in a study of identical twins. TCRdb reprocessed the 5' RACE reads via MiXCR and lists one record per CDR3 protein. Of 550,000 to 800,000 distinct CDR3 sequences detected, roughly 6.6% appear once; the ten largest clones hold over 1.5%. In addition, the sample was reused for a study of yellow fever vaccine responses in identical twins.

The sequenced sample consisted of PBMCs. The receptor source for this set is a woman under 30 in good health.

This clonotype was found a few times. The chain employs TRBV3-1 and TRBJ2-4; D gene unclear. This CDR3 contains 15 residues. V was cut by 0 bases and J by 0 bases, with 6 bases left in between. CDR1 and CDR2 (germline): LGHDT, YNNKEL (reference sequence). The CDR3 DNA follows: TGTGCCAGCAGCCAAGACCGGGTAGCCAAAAACATTCAGTACTTC. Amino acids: CASSQDRVAKNIQYF.

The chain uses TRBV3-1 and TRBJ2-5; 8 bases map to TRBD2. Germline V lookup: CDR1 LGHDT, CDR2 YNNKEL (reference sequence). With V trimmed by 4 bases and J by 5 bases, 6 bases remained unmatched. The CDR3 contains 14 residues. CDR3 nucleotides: TGTGCCAGCAGCCGCCGGGGGGGGCCCGAGACCCAGTACTTC. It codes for CASSRRGGPETQYF.

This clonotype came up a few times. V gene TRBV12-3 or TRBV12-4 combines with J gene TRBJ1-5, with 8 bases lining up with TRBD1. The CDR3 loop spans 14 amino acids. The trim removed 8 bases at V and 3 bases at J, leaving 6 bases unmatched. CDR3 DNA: TGTGCCAGCGCCGGACAGGGAAACAATCAGCCCCAGCATTTT. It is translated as CASAGQGNNQPQHF.

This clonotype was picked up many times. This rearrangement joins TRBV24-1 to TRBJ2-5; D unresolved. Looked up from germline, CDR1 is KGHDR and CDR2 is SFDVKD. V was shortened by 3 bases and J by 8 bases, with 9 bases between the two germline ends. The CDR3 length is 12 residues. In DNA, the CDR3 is TGTGCCACCAGTGATGAATTGGAAACCCAGTACTTC. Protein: CATSDELETQYF.

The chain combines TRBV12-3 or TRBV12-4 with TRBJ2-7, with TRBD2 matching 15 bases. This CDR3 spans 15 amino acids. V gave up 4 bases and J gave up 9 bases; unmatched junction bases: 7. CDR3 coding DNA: TGTGCCAGCAGTTCTTGGACTAGCGGGAGGGAGGCGCAGTACTTC. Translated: CASSSWTSGREAQYF.

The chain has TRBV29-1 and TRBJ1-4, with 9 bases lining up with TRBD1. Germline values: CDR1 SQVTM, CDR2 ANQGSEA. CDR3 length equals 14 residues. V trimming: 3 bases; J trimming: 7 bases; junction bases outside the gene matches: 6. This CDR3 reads CSVDPGQGGEKLFF. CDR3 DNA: TGCAGCGTTGACCCGGGACAGGGCGGTGAAAAACTGTTTTTT.

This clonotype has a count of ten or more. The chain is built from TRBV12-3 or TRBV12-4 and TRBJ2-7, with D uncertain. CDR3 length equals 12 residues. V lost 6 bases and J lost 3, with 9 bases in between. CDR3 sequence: CASSQKYYEQYF. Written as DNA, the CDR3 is TGTGCCAGCAGCCAAAAATACTACGAGCAGTACTTC.

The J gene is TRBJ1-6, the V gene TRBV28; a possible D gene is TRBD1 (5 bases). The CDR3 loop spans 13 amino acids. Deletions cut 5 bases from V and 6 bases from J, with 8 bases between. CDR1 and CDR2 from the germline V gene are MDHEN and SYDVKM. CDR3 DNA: TGTGCCAGCAGTGTGACAGCTAATTCACCCCTCCACTTT. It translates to CASSVTANSPLHF.

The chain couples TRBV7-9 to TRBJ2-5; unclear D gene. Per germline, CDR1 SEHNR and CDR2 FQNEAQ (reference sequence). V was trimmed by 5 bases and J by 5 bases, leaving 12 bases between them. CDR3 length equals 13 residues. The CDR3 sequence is CASSALGRETQYF. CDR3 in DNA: TGTGCCAGCAGCGCCCTGGGTAGGGAGACCCAGTACTTC.

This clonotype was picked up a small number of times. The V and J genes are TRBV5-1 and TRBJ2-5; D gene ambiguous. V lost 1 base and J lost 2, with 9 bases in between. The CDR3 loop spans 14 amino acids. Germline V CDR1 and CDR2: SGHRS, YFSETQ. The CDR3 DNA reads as TGCGCCAGCAGCTTGTCCCCAGCACAAGAGACCCAGTACTTC. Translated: CASSLSPAQETQYF.

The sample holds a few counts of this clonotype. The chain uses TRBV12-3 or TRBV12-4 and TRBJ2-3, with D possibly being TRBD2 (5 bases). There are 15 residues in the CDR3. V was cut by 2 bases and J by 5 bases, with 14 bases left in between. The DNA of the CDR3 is TGTGCCAGCAGTTTAAGGGAGACGCCGAAAGATACGCAGTATTTT. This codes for CASSLRETPKDTQYF.

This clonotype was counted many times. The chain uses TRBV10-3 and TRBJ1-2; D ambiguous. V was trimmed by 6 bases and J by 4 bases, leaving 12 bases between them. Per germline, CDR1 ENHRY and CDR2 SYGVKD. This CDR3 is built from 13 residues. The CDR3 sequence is CAISTDSVYGYTF. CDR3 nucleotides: TGTGCCATCAGCACAGACTCAGTCTATGGCTACACCTTC.

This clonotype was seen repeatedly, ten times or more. The CDR3 region has the DNA TGTGCCAGCGGGGTAAGCTCCTACAATGAGCAGTTCTTC. This gives the protein CASGVSSYNEQFF. The chain recombines TRBV2 with TRBJ2-1; D not resolved. The CDR3 extends over 13 amino acids. With 8 bases removed from V and 0 bases from J, the gap between germline ends came to 8 bases. Germline V gene sequence: CDR1 SNHLY, CDR2 FYNNEI.

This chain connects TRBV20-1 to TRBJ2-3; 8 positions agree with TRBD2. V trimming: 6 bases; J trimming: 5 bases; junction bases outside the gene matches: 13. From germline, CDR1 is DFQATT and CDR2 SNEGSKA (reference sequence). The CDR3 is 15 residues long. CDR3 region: CSAATHSGAGDTQYF. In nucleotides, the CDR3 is TGCAGTGCCGCAACCCATAGCGGGGCGGGAGATACGCAGTATTTT.

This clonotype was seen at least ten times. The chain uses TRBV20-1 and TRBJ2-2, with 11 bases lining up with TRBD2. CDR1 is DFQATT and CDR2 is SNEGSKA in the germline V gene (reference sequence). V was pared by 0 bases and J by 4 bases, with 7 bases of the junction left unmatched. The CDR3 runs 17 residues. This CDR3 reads CSARDPRLAGTTGELFF. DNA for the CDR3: TGCAGTGCTAGAGATCCCCGACTAGCGGGGACCACCGGGGAGCTGTTTTTT.

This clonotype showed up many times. The CDR3 sequence is CAISEAPGQGSYEQYF. The CDR3 nucleotides are TGTGCCATCAGTGAAGCTCCTGGACAGGGATCCTACGAGCAGTACTTC. The chain links TRBV10-3 to TRBJ2-7; 8 bases are a match to TRBD1. CDR1 ENHRY and CDR2 SYGVKD come from the germline V gene. V shed 3 bases, J shed 1 base, and the junction held 8 bases outside the gene matches. This CDR3 has 16 amino acids.

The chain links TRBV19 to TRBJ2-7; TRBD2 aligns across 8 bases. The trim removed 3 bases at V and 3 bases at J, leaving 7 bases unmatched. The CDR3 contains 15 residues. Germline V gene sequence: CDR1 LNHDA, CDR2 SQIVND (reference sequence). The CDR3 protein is CASSIDWSGSYEQYF. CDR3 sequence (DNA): TGTGCCAGTAGTATTGATTGGAGCGGGAGCTACGAGCAGTACTTC. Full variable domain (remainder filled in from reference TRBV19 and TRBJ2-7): DGGITQSPKYLFRKEGQNVTLSCEQNLNHDAMYWYRQDPGQGLRLIYYSQIVNDFQKGDIAEGYSVSREKKESFPLTVTSAQKNPTAFYLCASSIDWSGSYEQYFGPGTRLTVT.

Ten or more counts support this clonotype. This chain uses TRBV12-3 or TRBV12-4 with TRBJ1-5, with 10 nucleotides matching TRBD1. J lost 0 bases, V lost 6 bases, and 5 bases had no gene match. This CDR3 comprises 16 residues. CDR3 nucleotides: TGTGCCAGCAGACCCGGGACAGGGGCTAGCAATCAGCCCCAGCATTTT. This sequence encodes CASRPGTGASNQPQHF.

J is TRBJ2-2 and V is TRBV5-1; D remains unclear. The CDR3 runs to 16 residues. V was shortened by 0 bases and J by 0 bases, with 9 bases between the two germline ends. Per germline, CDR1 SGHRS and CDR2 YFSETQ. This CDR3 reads CASSLATSANTGELFF. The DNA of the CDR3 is TGCGCCAGCAGCTTGGCCACAAGCGCGAACACCGGGGAGCTGTTTTTT.

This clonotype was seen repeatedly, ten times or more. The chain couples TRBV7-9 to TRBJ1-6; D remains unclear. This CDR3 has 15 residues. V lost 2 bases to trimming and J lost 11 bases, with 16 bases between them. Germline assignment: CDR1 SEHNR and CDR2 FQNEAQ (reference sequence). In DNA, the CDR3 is TGTGCCAGCAGCTTATTCGGGAGCGCTAACCCACCCCTCCACTTT. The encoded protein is CASSLFGSANPPLHF.

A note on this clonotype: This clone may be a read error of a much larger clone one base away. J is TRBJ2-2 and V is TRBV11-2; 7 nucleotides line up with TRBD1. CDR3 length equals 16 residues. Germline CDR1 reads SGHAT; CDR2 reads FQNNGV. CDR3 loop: CASSLQTGVNTRELFF. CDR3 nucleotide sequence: TGTGCCAGCAGCCTCCAAACAGGGGTGAACACCAGGGAGCTGTTTTTT.

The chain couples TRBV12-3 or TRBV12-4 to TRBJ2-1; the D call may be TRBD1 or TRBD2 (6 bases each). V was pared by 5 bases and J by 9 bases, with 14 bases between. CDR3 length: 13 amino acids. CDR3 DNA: TGTGCCAGCAGTCCTACAGGGCGGGGTGAGCAGTTCTTC. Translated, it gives CASSPTGRGEQFF.

CDR3 DNA: TGTGCCAGCTCACCACCCGGGACAGGGGGCTTCGGGGAGCTGTTTTTT. The encoded protein is CASSPPGTGGFGELFF. The chain employs TRBV18 and TRBJ2-2; TRBD1 matches at 12 bases. The junction had 3 bases not matched to a gene; V was cut back by 0 bases and J by 7 bases. CDR1 and CDR2 (germline): KGHSH, LQKENI. The CDR3 loop spans 16 amino acids. Variable domain in full (rest from reference TRBV18 and TRBJ2-2): NAGVMQNPRHLVRRRGQEARLRCSPMKGHSHVYWYRQLPEEGLKFMVYLQKENIIDESGMPKERFSAEFPKEGPSILRIQQVVRGDSAAYFCASSPPGTGGFGELFFGEGSRLTVL.

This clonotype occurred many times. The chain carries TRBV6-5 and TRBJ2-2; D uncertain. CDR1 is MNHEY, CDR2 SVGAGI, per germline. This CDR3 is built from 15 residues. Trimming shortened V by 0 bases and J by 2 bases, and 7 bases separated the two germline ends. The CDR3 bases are TGTGCCAGCAGTTACTCTATCCCCAACACCGGGGAGCTGTTTTTT. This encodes CASSYSIPNTGELFF.

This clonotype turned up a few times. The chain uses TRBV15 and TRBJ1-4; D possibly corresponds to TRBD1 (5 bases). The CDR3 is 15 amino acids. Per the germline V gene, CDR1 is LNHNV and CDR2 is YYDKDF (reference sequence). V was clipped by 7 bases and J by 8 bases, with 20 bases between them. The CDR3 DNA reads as TGTGCCACCACGGACCGCCTCAGGGAGGACGAAAAACTGTTTTTT. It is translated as CATTDRLREDEKLFF.